The present T cell receptor (beta chain) was sequenced within a study of cytomegalovirus exposure and HLA in healthy donors. Study-level findings and limits: The authors considered a cluster of highly shared sequence variants likely to be a sequencing artifact. Among TCR beta chains, those listed as cytomegalovirus-associated numbered around 180. Later analysis found that TCR beta chains associated with HLA were more clonally expanded than other, equally common chains. Follow-up analysis found HLA locus-dependent TCR association rates, highest for DRB1 and lowest for HLA-C.

Of note for this clone: The antigen is undetermined.

Researchers ran the PCR with 60 Vbeta and 13 Jbeta primers. Profiled with immunoSEQ multiplex PCR; TCRdb holds only in-frame clones, not every one. The sample shows some 87,000 clones, around 79% of them seen only once. The length of the CDR3 is 15 residues. J lost 5 bases, V lost 0 bases, and 0 bases had no gene match. Per the germline V gene, CDR1 is SGHRS and CDR2 is YFSETQ. This receptor was taken from a middle-aged woman in good health and CMV-seropositive. The rearrangement uses TRBV5-1 and TRBJ2-2; TRBD2 matches 11 bases. The sample consisted of PBMCs. The CDR3 protein is CASSLGLAGTGELFF. The CDR3 nucleotides read TGCGCCAGCAGCTTGGGACTAGCGGGGACCGGGGAGCTGTTTTTT.